This TCR beta chain was found in a study of blood T cell repertoires in COVID-19. Across the study: Donors in the United States, Italy and Spain gave samples during acute or convalescent COVID-19.

The data were produced by immunoSEQ multiplex PCR, yet TCRdb's version contains in-frame clones alone and is incomplete. The data contain a few hundred thousand clones, roughly 90% of them seen just once; the ten biggest clones take up less than 2%. This CDR3 contains 13 residues. Germline CDR1 is SGHKS and CDR2 is YYEKEE (reference sequence). The V end lost 5 bases, the J end lost 5 bases, and 13 bases lay between the germline ends. The chain uses TRBV5-5 and TRBJ1-2; D may be TRBD1 (6 bases). This clonotype originated in a woman in her twenties or thirties with COVID-19, enrolled during active disease. The sequenced sample consisted of peripheral blood. CDR3 amino acids: CASRTGLAYGYTF. The CDR3 region has the DNA TGTGCCAGCAGAACAGGGTTGGCATATGGCTACACCTTC.